These 30 T cell receptor beta chains originate from one sample sequenced in a study of OX40 agonist ivuxolimab in advanced cancers. Library construction relied on the immunoSEQ multiplex PCR assay. TCRdb mirrors the immuneACCESS table, restricted to in-frame sequences. Some clones are absent from its copies; in checked studies, under half trace to an unresolved V gene, and the reason for the others is unknown. The sample table contains over 55,000 clones; only one count was recorded for around 94% of them. The ten largest clones add up to roughly 14% of the sample. The sequenced sample was CD4+ or CD8+ T cells sorted from blood, obtained in a trial of the OX40 agonist ivuxolimab. The receptors shown here come from an adult with an advanced solid tumor such as melanoma, head and neck, liver or kidney cancer.

The J gene is TRBJ2-7, the V gene TRBV19; D is possibly TRBD2 (5 bases). In germline, CDR1 is LNHDA, CDR2 SQIVND (reference sequence). V was shortened by 1 base and J by 5 bases, with 12 bases between the two germline ends. The CDR3 covers 14 residues. For the CDR3, the DNA is TGTGCCAGTAGTATAGCGGCCGGAGCGGACGAGCAGTACTTC. Residues: CASSIAAGADEQYF.

J is TRBJ2-2 and V is TRBV28; no firm D call. Germline V gives CDR1 MDHEN, CDR2 SYDVKM. This CDR3 is 14 amino acids long. V lost 3 bases, J lost 3 bases, and 8 bases lay in between. As DNA, the CDR3 is TGTGCCAGCAGTTTGAACAGCCACACCGGGGAGCTGTTTTTT. It encodes CASSLNSHTGELFF.

The rearrangement uses TRBV27 and TRBJ1-5; TRBD1 might be the D (5 bases). Per germline, CDR1 MNHEY and CDR2 SMNVEV (reference sequence). This CDR3 contains 14 residues. Trimming took 5 bases from V and 5 from J, leaving 13 bases between them. The DNA of the CDR3 is TGTGCCAGCAGTGCTTCTGGGACCCATCAGCCCCAGCATTTT. This gives the protein CASSASGTHQPQHF.

The chain recombines TRBV4-3 with TRBJ2-3; D is perhaps TRBD2 (6 bases). Looked up from germline, CDR1 is LGHNA and CDR2 is YSLEER. The CDR3 consists of 16 residues. The ends were cut back, 0 bases at V and 1 base at J, with 11 bases in the middle. The CDR3 loop is CASSQDHSGGTDTQYF. In DNA form, the CDR3 reads TGCGCCAGCAGCCAAGATCATTCGGGGGGCACAGATACGCAGTATTTT.

The rearrangement uses TRBV9 and TRBJ1-4; 8 bases agree with TRBD1. Germline CDR1 and CDR2: SGDLS and YYNGEE. V was pared by 3 bases and J by 3 bases, with 4 bases of the junction left unmatched. The length of the CDR3 is 15 residues. CDR3 sequence reads: CASSDTGGPNEKLFF. The CDR3 region has the DNA TGTGCCAGCAGCGATACAGGGGGTCCTAATGAAAAACTGTTTTTT.

The CDR3 loop is CASSPTRGGLNTEAFF. The DNA of the CDR3 is TGCGCCAGCAGCCCCACCCGGGGGGGGTTGAACACTGAAGCTTTCTTT. The chain employs TRBV4-1 and TRBJ1-1, with TRBD1 as a possible D gene (5 bases). Trimming shortened V by 4 bases and J by 0 bases, and 15 bases separated the two germline ends. This CDR3 has 16 residues. Germline V lookup: CDR1 MGHRA, CDR2 YSYEKL.

The chain carries TRBV4-3 and TRBJ2-2; 7 nucleotides match TRBD1. The CDR3 extends over 17 amino acids. Germline trimming cut 4 bases from V and 2 bases from J; bases unmatched to any gene: 10. Germline V lookup: CDR1 LGHNA, CDR2 YSLEER. This CDR3 reads CASSLPSRGINTGELFF. The CDR3, as DNA: TGCGCCAGCAGCCTCCCCTCCAGGGGGATTAACACCGGGGAGCTGTTTTTT.

The CDR3 reads CAIETDEQYF. CDR3 DNA: TGTGCCATCGAGACTGACGAGCAGTACTTC. The V and J genes are TRBV7-9 and TRBJ2-7, with D hard to call. The CDR3 spans 10 residues. Between the trimmed V and J ends, which lost 10 bases and 5 bases, there was a span of 9 bases. Germline V gives CDR1 SEHNR, CDR2 FQNEAQ (reference sequence).

J is TRBJ1-2 and V is TRBV5-5; no clear D gene. The V and J ends lost 1 base and 0 bases respectively, with 10 bases between them. This CDR3 spans 15 amino acids. Germline V CDR1 and CDR2: SGHKS, YYEKEE (reference sequence). The CDR3 loop is CASSLYSGPNYGYTF. CDR3 nucleotide sequence: TGTGCCAGCAGCTTGTACTCAGGTCCTAACTATGGCTACACCTTC.

V and J are TRBV5-6 and TRBJ2-7; D is perhaps TRBD1 (5 bases). This CDR3 is 14 amino acids long. V lost 2 bases, J lost 4 bases, and 13 bases lay in between. Germline V CDR1 and CDR2: SGHDT, YYEEEE. The CDR3 DNA reads as TGTGCCAGCAGCTTTTTAGGGGAAAGATACGAGCAGTACTTC. Translation: CASSFLGERYEQYF.

The J gene is TRBJ1-1, the V gene TRBV28, with D tentatively TRBD1 (5 bases). Germline CDR1 and CDR2: MDHEN and SYDVKM. Trimming pared 1 base from V and 3 bases from J, leaving 12 bases between. There are 15 residues in the CDR3. The CDR3 DNA sequence: TGTGCCAGCAGTTTATATCGGGGGTCCTACACTGAAGCTTTCTTT. It specifies CASSLYRGSYTEAFF.

The J gene is TRBJ2-7, the V gene TRBV9; 10 bases agree with TRBD2. Trimming removed 3 bases from V and 5 bases from J; junction bases left unmatched: 17. Germline V CDR1 and CDR2: SGDLS, YYNGEE. The CDR3 is 18 residues long. The DNA for the CDR3 is TGTGCCAGCAGCGGAGGGGCGCGAGCGGGGGGGCTCTCGCACGAGCAGTACTTC. Amino acids: CASSGGARAGGLSHEQYF.

V gene TRBV4-1 combines with J gene TRBJ2-5, with 8 bases aligning to TRBD2. The J call may be in error: the DNA end matches TRBJ2-7 better. The CDR3 spans 15 residues. Germline V CDR1 and CDR2: MGHRA, YSYEKL. The CDR3 protein is CASSPKAGASGEQYF. CDR3 nucleotide sequence: TGCGCCAGCAGCCCAAAAGCGGGGGCTAGCGGCGAGCAGTACTTC.

The V gene is TRBV27, the J gene TRBJ1-2; 10 bases align to TRBD1. Germline CDR1 reads MNHEY; CDR2 reads SMNVEV (reference sequence). CDR3 length equals 14 residues. After removal of 6 bases from V and 4 bases from J, the junction contained 5 bases not matched to a gene. The CDR3: CASSSGTGVYGYTF. In DNA, the CDR3 is TGTGCCAGCAGCTCCGGGACAGGGGTCTATGGCTACACCTTC.

The chain carries TRBV4-3 and TRBJ1-2; D unresolved. The CDR3 spans 15 residues. V was cut by 0 bases and J by 2 bases, with 10 bases left in between. Per the germline V gene, CDR1 is LGHNA and CDR2 is YSLEER. CDR3 in amino acids: CASSQDYGTNYGYTF. DNA for the CDR3: TGCGCCAGCAGCCAAGATTATGGAACGAACTATGGCTACACCTTC.

DNA for the CDR3: TGTGCCAGCAGCCCGACAGGGGGCAGCTCTGGAAACACCATATATTTT. It is translated as CASSPTGGSSGNTIYF. The chain couples TRBV7-6 to TRBJ1-3; 10 bases line up with TRBD1. Trimming removed 5 bases from V and 0 bases from J; junction bases left unmatched: 4. CDR3 length: 16 amino acids. CDR1 is SGHVS and CDR2 is FNYEAQ in the germline V gene.

The CDR3: CASSQVAGPTVYEQYF. As DNA, the CDR3 is TGCGCCAGCAGCCAAGTCGCGGGGCCCACCGTCTACGAGCAGTACTTC. The chain is built from TRBV4-1 and TRBJ2-7, with D possibly matching TRBD2 (6 bases). CDR3 length equals 16 residues. V was clipped by 1 base and J by 3 bases, with 16 bases between them. The germline gives CDR1 MGHRA, CDR2 YSYEKL.

The genes are TRBV4-3 and TRBJ1-2, with D maybe TRBD1 (6 bases). The CDR3 has 14 residues. The germline V gene encodes CDR1 LGHNA and CDR2 YSLEER. V lost 2 bases, J lost 6 bases, and 13 bases lay in between. This CDR3 reads CASSQPLGADGYTF. The CDR3 nucleotides read TGCGCCAGCAGCCAACCATTGGGGGCGGATGGCTACACCTTC.

This chain uses TRBV7-6 with TRBJ2-3, with TRBD2 identical over 12 bases. The CDR3 length is 16 residues. Germline V gene sequence: CDR1 SGHVS, CDR2 FNYEAQ. Trimming removed 6 bases from V and 4 bases from J; junction bases left unmatched: 8. CDR3 sequence: CASSYTTSGSPDTQYF. The CDR3 region has the DNA TGTGCCAGCAGTTACACGACTAGCGGGAGCCCAGATACGCAGTATTTT.

The gene calls are TRBV7-9 and TRBJ2-7; no clear D gene. V gave up 3 bases and J gave up 5 bases, with 5 bases separating them. This CDR3 region has 11 residues. Germline V gene lookup returns CDR1 SEHNR and CDR2 FQNEAQ (reference sequence). This chain's CDR3 is CASSFGNEQYF. The CDR3 DNA reads TGTGCCAGCAGCTTTGGGAACGAGCAGTACTTC. The whole variable domain, remainder taken from reference TRBV7-9 and TRBJ2-7, is DTGVSQNPRHKITKRGQNVTFRCDPISEHNRLYWYRQTLGQGPEFLTYFQNEAQLEKSRLLSDRFSAERPKGSFSTLEIQRTEQGDSAMYLCASSFGNEQYFGPGTRLTVT.

The V call is TRBV7-6, the J call TRBJ2-1, with a weak D call TRBD2 (6 bases). V was pared by 1 base and J by 0 bases, with 13 bases between. This CDR3 spans 17 amino acids. In germline, CDR1 is SGHVS, CDR2 FNYEAQ. CDR3 in DNA: TGTGCCAGCAGCTTAGACGTAGCGGTTAGCTCCTACAATGAGCAGTTCTTC. Its protein product is CASSLDVAVSSYNEQFF.

The chain couples TRBV9 to TRBJ1-1; TRBD1 aligns across 7 bases. CDR3 length: 16 residues. Germline V gene data show CDR1 as SGDLS and CDR2 as YYNGEE. The V and J ends lost 5 bases and 1 base, in that order; junction bases with no gene match: 11. The CDR3 coding sequence is TGTGCCAGCAGTTCTAGCCGGACAGGAGGGAACACTGAAGCTTTCTTT. Its translation: CASSSSRTGGNTEAFF.

The sample holds one count of this clone. J is TRBJ1-1 and V is TRBV7-9, with 9 bases identical to TRBD1. From germline, CDR1 is SEHNR and CDR2 FQNEAQ (reference sequence). Unmatched junction bases numbered 7, after V lost 1 base and J lost 10 bases. The CDR3 is 14 amino acids. The CDR3 here is CASSLVRTGARAFF. The DNA for the CDR3 is TGTGCCAGCAGCTTAGTAAGGACAGGGGCTCGAGCTTTCTTT.

This chain uses TRBV14 with TRBJ2-4, with D possibly being TRBD1 (6 bases). The CDR3 runs 15 residues. Trimming stripped 0 bases from V and 8 bases from J, with 14 bases between. From germline, CDR1 is SGHDN and CDR2 FVKESK. The CDR3 region has the DNA TGTGCCAGCAGCCAAGACTCCTGGGGGCAGGACATTCAGTACTTC. Amino acid sequence: CASSQDSWGQDIQYF.

The gene calls are TRBV29-1 and TRBJ1-2; 8 bases align to TRBD1. Trimming at V came to 2 bases and at J to 7 bases, leaving 3 bases not matched to a gene. Germline V gene data show CDR1 as SQVTM and CDR2 as ANQGSEA. The CDR3 sequence is 12 residues long. The CDR3 DNA reads as TGCAGCGTTGAAACAGGGGGTATTGGCTACACCTTC. It yields the protein CSVETGGIGYTF.

This clone was seen just once. V and J are TRBV12-5 and TRBJ1-5, with TRBD1 matching 8 bases. J lost 3 bases, V lost 3 bases, and 7 bases had no gene match. Germline lookup yields CDR1 LGHNT and CDR2 FRNRAP. This CDR3 has 16 amino acids. CDR3 loop: CASGFRTGTHNQPQHF. The CDR3 DNA is TGTGCTAGTGGTTTCCGGACAGGGACCCACAATCAGCCCCAGCATTTT.

The chain links TRBV9 to TRBJ2-7; D is uncertain. Trimming stripped 2 bases from V and 3 bases from J, with 12 bases between. Germline CDR1 SGDLS, CDR2 YYNGEE. The CDR3 covers 14 residues. CDR3 in amino acids: CASSVSGRSYEQYF. The CDR3 DNA is TGTGCCAGCAGCGTTTCCGGGCGCAGCTACGAGCAGTACTTC.

This clone was seen just once. The chain links TRBV29-1 to TRBJ1-2; D gene uncertain. V was pared by 4 bases and J by 4 bases, with 7 bases between. Germline CDR1 and CDR2: SQVTM and ANQGSEA. The CDR3 runs to 11 residues. The CDR3 reads CSVVGLYGYTF. The CDR3 DNA follows: TGCAGCGTTGTGGGTCTCTATGGCTACACCTTC.

The chain combines TRBV7-9 with TRBJ2-5, with a tentative D call TRBD1 (6 bases). This CDR3 has 13 residues. Germline CDR1 SEHNR, CDR2 FQNEAQ (reference sequence). The V and J ends lost 5 bases and 4 bases respectively, with 11 bases between them. DNA of the CDR3: TGTGCCAGCAGCCTTGTGACAGGAGAGACCCAGTACTTC. Translated: CASSLVTGETQYF.

The rearrangement joins TRBV4-1 to TRBJ2-2; no definite D call. The CDR3 runs to 16 residues. Germline V CDR1 and CDR2: MGHRA, YSYEKL. The V end lost 4 bases, the J end lost 1 base, and 13 bases lay between the germline ends. DNA of the CDR3: TGCGCCAGCAGCCCCGCTGGGTCGCTGAACACCGGGGAGCTGTTTTTT. This encodes CASSPAGSLNTGELFF.